This entry concerns a single T cell receptor (beta chain). V gave up 6 bases and J gave up 3 bases; unmatched junction bases: 13. The CDR3 extends over 18 amino acids. The V gene's germline CDR1 is LGHNT and CDR2 FRNRAP. The data originate from a study of shared clonotypes between healthy human individuals. Profiled with immunoSEQ multiplex PCR; TCRdb holds only in-frame clones, not every one. The table shows 2 million to 2.5 million clones, with approximately 94% occurring only once. The chain is built from TRBV12-5 and TRBJ2-1; 11 bases map to TRBD2. What was sequenced was naive CD4+ T cells sorted from blood. The subset: CD45RA+ positively selected. This receptor was identified in a man younger than 35 in good health. For the CDR3, the DNA is TGTGCTAGTGGCTCCGGGTTAACGACTAGCGGGGTCTACAATGAGCAGTTCTTC. Amino acid sequence: CASGSGLTTSGVYNEQFF.